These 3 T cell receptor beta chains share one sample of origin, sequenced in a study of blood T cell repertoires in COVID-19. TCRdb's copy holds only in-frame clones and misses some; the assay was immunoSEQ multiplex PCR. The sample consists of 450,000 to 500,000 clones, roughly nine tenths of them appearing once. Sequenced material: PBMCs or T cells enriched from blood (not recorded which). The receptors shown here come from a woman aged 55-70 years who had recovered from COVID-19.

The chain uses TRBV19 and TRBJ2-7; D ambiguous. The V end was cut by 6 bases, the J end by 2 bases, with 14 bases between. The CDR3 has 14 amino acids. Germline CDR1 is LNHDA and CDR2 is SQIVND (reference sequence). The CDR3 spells CASRYSNGPYEQYF. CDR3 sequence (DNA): TGTGCCAGTAGATATAGCAACGGCCCCTACGAGCAGTACTTC.

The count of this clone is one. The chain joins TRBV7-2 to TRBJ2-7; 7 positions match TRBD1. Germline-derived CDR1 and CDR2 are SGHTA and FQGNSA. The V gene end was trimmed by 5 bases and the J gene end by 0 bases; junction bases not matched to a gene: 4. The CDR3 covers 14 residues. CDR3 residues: CASSRDSSSYEQYF. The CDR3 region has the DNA TGTGCCAGCAGCCGGGACAGCAGCTCCTACGAGCAGTACTTC.

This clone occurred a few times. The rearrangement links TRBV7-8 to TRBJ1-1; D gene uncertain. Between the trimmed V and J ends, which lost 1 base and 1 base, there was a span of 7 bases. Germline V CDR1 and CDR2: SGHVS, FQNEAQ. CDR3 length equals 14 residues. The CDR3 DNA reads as TGTGCCAGCAGCTTAGGGCCTGGGAACACTGAAGCTTTCTTT. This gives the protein CASSLGPGNTEAFF.